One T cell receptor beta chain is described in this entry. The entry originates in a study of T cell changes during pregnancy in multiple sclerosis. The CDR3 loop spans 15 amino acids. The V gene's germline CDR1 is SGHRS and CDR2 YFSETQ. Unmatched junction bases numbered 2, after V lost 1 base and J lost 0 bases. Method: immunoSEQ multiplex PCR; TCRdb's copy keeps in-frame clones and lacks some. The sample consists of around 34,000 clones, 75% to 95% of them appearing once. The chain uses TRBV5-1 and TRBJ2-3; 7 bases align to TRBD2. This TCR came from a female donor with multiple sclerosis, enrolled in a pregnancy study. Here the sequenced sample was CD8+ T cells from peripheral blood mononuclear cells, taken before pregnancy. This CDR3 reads CASSLLRGSTDTQYF. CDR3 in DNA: TGCGCCAGCAGCTTGCTGCGGGGGAGCACAGATACGCAGTATTTT.